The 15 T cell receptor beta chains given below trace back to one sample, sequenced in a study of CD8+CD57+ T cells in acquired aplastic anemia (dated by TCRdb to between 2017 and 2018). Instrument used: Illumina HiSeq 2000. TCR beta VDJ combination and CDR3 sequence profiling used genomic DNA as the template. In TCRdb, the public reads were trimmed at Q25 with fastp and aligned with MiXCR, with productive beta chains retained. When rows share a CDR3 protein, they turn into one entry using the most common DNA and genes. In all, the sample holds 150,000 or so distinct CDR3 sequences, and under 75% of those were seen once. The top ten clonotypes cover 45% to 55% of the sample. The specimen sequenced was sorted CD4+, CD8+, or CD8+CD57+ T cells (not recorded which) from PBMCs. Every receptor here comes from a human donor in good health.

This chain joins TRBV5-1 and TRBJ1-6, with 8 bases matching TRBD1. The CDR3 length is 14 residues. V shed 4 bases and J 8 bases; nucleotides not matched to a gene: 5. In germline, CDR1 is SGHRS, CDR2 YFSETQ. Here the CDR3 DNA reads TGCGCCAGCAGCCCGGGACAGGTGGATTCACCCCTCCACTTT. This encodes CASSPGQVDSPLHF.

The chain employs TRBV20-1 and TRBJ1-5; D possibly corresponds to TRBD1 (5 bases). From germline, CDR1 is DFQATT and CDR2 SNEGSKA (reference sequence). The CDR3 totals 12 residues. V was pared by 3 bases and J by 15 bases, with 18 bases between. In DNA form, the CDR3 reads TGCAGTGCTAGGGAAATGGGGGGACGGGGGCATTTT. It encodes CSAREMGGRGHF.

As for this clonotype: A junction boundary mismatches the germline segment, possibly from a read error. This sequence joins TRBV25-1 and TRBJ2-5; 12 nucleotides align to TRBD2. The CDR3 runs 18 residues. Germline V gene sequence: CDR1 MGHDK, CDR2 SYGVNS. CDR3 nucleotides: TGCGCCAGCAGCCAAAGGGATTCGGGACTAGCGGGCCAAGAGACCCAGTACTTC. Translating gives CASSQRDSGLAGQETQYF.

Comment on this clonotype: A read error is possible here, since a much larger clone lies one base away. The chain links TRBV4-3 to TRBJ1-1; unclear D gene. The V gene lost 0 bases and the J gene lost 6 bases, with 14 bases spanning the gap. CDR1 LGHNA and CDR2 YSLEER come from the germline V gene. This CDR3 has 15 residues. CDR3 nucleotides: TGCGCCAGCAGCCAAGACCCAGCGAAGGAAGCTGAAGCTTTCTTT. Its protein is CASSQDPAKEAEAFF.

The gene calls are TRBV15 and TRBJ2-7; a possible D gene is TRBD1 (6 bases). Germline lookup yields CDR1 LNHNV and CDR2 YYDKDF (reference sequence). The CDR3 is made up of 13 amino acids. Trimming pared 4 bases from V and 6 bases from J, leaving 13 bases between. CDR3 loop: CATSTLDRLEQYF. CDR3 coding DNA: TGTGCCACCAGCACCCTTGACAGGCTCGAGCAGTACTTC. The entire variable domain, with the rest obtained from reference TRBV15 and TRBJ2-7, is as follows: DAMVIQNPRYQVTQFGKPVTLSCSQTLNHNVMYWYQQKSSQAPKLLFHYYDKDFNNEADTPDNFQSRRPNTSFCFLDIRSPGLGDTAMYLCATSTLDRLEQYFGPGTRLTVT.

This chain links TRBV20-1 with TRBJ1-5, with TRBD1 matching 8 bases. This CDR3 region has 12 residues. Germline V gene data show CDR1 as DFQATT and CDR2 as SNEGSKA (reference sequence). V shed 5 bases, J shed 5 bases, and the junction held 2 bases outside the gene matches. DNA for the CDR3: TGCAGTGCTGTACAGGGGGATCAGCCCCAGCATTTT. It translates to CSAVQGDQPQHF.

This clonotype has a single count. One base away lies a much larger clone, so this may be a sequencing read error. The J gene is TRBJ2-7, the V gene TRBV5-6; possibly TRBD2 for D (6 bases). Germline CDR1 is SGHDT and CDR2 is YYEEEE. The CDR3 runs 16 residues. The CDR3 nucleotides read TGTGCCAGCAGCCAGCCCCGCGGGAAGGTCCCCTACAAGCAGTACTTC. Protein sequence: CASSQPRGKVPYKQYF.

The CDR3 protein is CASSEALRRYEQYF. DNA of the CDR3: TGTGCCAGCAGTGAAGCGCTTCGTCGCTACGAGCAGTACTTC. This sequence joins TRBV6-5 and TRBJ2-7; D uncertain. The CDR3 runs 14 residues. Germline-derived CDR1 and CDR2 are MNHEY and SVGAGI. Trimming pared 5 bases from V and 3 bases from J, leaving 14 bases between.

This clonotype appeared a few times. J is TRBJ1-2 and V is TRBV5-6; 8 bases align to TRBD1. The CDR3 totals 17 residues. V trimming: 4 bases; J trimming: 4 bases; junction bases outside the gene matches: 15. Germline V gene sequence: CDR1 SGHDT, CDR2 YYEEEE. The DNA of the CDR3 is TGTGCCAGCAGCATAGACAGGGGCCCCCTAGAATTCTATGGCTACACCTTC. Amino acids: CASSIDRGPLEFYGYTF.

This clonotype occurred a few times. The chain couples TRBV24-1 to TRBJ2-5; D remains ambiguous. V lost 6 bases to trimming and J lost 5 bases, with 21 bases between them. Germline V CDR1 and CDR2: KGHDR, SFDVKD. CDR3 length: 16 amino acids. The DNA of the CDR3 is TGTGCCACCAGTCCATTTGCAGCCCCAGGTGTGGAGACCCAGTACTTC. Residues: CATSPFAAPGVETQYF.

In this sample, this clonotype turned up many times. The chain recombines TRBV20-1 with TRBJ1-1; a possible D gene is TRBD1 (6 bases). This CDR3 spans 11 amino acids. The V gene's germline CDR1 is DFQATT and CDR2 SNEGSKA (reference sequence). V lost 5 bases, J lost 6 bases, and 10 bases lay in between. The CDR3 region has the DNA TGCAGTGCTTTACAGGGACCTGAAGCTTTCTTT. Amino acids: CSALQGPEAFF.

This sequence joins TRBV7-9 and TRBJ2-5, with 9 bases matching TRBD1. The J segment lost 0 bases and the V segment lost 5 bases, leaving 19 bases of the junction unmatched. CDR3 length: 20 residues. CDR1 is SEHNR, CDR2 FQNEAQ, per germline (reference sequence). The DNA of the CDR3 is TGTGCCAGCAGCCTCCGGGACAGGGTTCCCTTGTGTCCTGACCAAGAGACCCAGTACTTC. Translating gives CASSLRDRVPLCPDQETQYF.

CDR3 residues: CAIIGGLSTEAFF. The CDR3 DNA reads as TGTGCCATCATTGGGGGACTCTCCACTGAAGCTTTCTTT. The chain uses TRBV10-3 and TRBJ1-1; the D gene is possibly TRBD1 (5 bases). The CDR3 length is 13 residues. Germline values: CDR1 ENHRY, CDR2 SYGVKD. V was trimmed by 7 bases and J by 4 bases, leaving 13 bases between them.

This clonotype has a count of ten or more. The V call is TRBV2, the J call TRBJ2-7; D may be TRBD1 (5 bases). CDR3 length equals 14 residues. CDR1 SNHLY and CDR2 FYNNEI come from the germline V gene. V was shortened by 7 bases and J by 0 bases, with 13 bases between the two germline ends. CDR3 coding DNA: TGTGCCAGCAAGGGGCGAGTGGCCTCCTACGAGCAGTACTTC. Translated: CASKGRVASYEQYF.

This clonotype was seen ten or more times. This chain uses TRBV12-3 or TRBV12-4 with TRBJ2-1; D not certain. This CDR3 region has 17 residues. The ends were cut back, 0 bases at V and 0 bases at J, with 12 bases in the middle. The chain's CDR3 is CASSLAASLSSYNEQFF. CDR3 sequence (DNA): TGTGCCAGCAGTTTAGCGGCGAGCCTTAGCTCCTACAATGAGCAGTTCTTC.